This entry concerns a single TCR beta chain. In the original analysis: Nucleated cell counts were estimated from reference gene primer amplification. Assay used: immunoSEQ multiplex PCR; TCRdb lists only in-frame clones, some missing. V and J calls and clone size are as listed in that table; D and trimming were resolved from the DNA. The data show more than 100,000 clones, around 87% seen once. CDR1 is SNHLY and CDR2 is FYNNEI in the germline V gene. The CDR3 sequence is 12 residues long. The junction had 11 bases not matched to a gene; V was cut back by 11 bases and J by 8 bases. These data are taken from a study of blood T cell repertoires in COVID-19. Study in general: The study drew acute and convalescent COVID-19 samples from the United States, Italy and Spain. Sources were T cells, B-cell-depleted T cells, or PBMCs; the material itself was cDNA or gDNA.

The sequence was obtained from a man aged 50-59 years with active COVID-19. This rearrangement joins TRBV2 to TRBJ1-2, with 7 bases lining up with TRBD1. Sequencing used peripheral blood. CDR3 coding DNA: TGTGCCTCCCAAAGGGGGCGCGGGGGCTACACCTTC. Its translation is CASQRGRGGYTF.